Listed below are T cell receptor beta chains from one sample, sequenced in a study of OX40 agonist ivuxolimab in advanced cancers. Assay used: immunoSEQ multiplex PCR; TCRdb lists only in-frame clones, some missing. The profile shows roughly 62,000 clones, about 91% of them singletons. The sample in question was CD4+ or CD8+ T cells sorted from blood, obtained in a trial of the OX40 agonist ivuxolimab. These receptors were obtained from an adult with an advanced solid tumor such as melanoma, head and neck, liver or kidney cancer. The CDR3 runs from the conserved cysteine through the conserved F or W. The D gene is left open where the match is weak. Size is omitted from some rows. Given values are once, few, many or a class for expanded clones.

j_call v_call d_call clone_size cdr3_aa cdr3_nt
TRBJ2-5 TRBV10-3 - once CAISESKGLAVTQETQYF TGTGCCATCAGTGAGTCAAAGGGGTTAGCGGTCACGCAAGAGACCCAGTACTTC
TRBJ2-1 TRBV4-3 - - CASSQDNSGRSYNEQFF TGCGCCAGCAGCCAAGATAATTCGGGGCGCTCCTACAATGAGCAGTTCTTC
TRBJ2-1 TRBV28 TRBD2 - CASSFRGVHWVHEQFF TGTGCCAGCAGTTTCCGGGGGGTGCATTGGGTCCATGAGCAGTTCTTC
TRBJ1-5 TRBV19 - - CASSIWGGNSNQPQHF TGTGCCAGTAGTATATGGGGGGGAAATAGCAATCAGCCCCAGCATTTT
TRBJ1-2 TRBV7-9 - - CASSPTDRNYGYTF TGTGCCAGCAGCCCGACGGACAGAAACTATGGCTACACCTTC
TRBJ2-1 TRBV7-9 - once CASSAPQRSYNEQFF TGTGCCAGCAGCGCACCCCAGCGGTCCTACAATGAGCAGTTCTTC
TRBJ2-1 TRBV6-1 TRBD1 - CASRGRGRDEQFF TGTGCCAGCCGAGGCAGGGGGCGCGATGAGCAGTTCTTC
TRBJ2-3 TRBV14 TRBD2 - CASSQTGGPDTQYF TGTGCCAGCAGCCAGACGGGAGGGCCAGATACGCAGTATTTT
TRBJ2-2 TRBV11-2 - - CASSPSHRDPGELFF TGTGCCAGCAGCCCCAGCCACAGGGATCCCGGGGAGCTGTTTTTT
TRBJ2-1 TRBV27 - - CASSLRGRYNEQFF TGTGCCAGCAGTTTGAGGGGGAGATACAATGAGCAGTTCTTC
TRBJ2-5 TRBV20-1 - - CSATETQYF TGCAGTGCTACAGAGACCCAGTACTTC
TRBJ2-7 TRBV11-2 TRBD2 - CASSLGLAGAYEQYF TGTGCCAGCAGCCTCGGACTAGCGGGAGCTTACGAGCAGTACTTC
TRBJ1-4 TRBV5-5 TRBD1 - CASSFTGGFYEKLFF TGTGCCAGCAGCTTTACAGGGGGGTTCTATGAAAAACTGTTTTTT
TRBJ2-7 TRBV19 - - CASSLGAGTYEQYF TGTGCCAGTAGCCTGGGGGCAGGAACGTACGAGCAGTACTTC
TRBJ2-1 TRBV2 - - CASSRGASASPYNEQFF TGTGCCAGCAGTCGGGGGGCTAGCGCCTCCCCTTACAATGAGCAGTTCTTC
TRBJ2-3 TRBV2 - - CASSERGYPDTQYF TGTGCCAGCAGTGAACGGGGTTATCCAGATACGCAGTATTTT
TRBJ1-5 TRBV19 TRBD1 - CASEGQGARQPQHF TGTGCCAGTGAGGGACAGGGGGCCCGACAGCCCCAGCATTTT
TRBJ2-7 TRBV9 - - CASSVARTASSYEQYF TGTGCCAGCAGCGTAGCTAGGACCGCGAGCTCCTACGAGCAGTACTTC
TRBJ1-5 TRBV9 TRBD1 - CASSAPTDRVNQPQHF TGTGCCAGCAGCGCACCCACGGACAGGGTCAATCAGCCCCAGCATTTT
TRBJ2-7 TRBV11-2 - - CASSLVLYEQYF TGTGCCAGCAGCTTAGTCCTCTACGAGCAGTACTTC
TRBJ2-7 TRBV28 - - CASTERGRGRSVDF TGTGCCAGCACCGAACGGGGCAGGGGGAGGTCTGTGGACTTC
TRBJ2-3 TRBV28 TRBD1 - CASSLGAGGWVDTQYF TGTGCCAGCAGTTTAGGGGCAGGGGGCTGGGTAGATACGCAGTATTTT
TRBJ1-2 TRBV7-9 TRBD1 - CASSFVGTGDGYTF TGTGCCAGCAGCTTTGTAGGGACAGGGGATGGCTACACCTTC
TRBJ2-3 TRBV19 - - CAIPSGKVEHRDLCTDTQYF TGTGCCATCCCCTCGGGTAAAGTTGAACACCGGGACCTTTGCACAGATACGCAGTATTTT
TRBJ2-5 TRBV11-2 TRBD2 - CASSVGTSVVETQYF TGTGCCAGCAGCGTCGGGACTAGCGTTGTTGAGACCCAGTACTTC
TRBJ2-5 TRBV29-1 TRBD2 - CSVEAVGGLAGGLFGETQYF TGCAGCGTTGAAGCCGTGGGGGGACTAGCGGGAGGGCTGTTCGGAGAGACCCAGTACTTC
TRBJ2-4 TRBV7-9 TRBD2 - CASSLNLAGVRNIQYF TGTGCCAGCAGCTTAAACCTAGCGGGAGTTCGGAACATTCAGTACTTC
TRBJ2-3 TRBV4-2 - - CASSQDEGGGADTQYF TGTGCCAGCAGCCAAGATGAAGGGGGAGGCGCAGATACGCAGTATTTT
TRBJ2-2 TRBV27 - - CASSFGLTGELFF TGTGCCAGCAGTTTCGGACTGACCGGGGAGCTGTTTTTT
TRBJ1-2 TRBV29-1 TRBD1 - CSVEDRIRDRANYGYTF TGCAGCGTTGAAGACAGAATAAGGGACAGAGCTAACTATGGCTACACCTTC
TRBJ2-1 TRBV20-1 - - CSARDNNEQFF TGCAGTGCTAGGGACAACAATGAGCAGTTCTTC
TRBJ2-2 TRBV11-2 - - CASRRATNTGELFF TGTGCCAGCAGGAGAGCAACAAACACCGGGGAGCTGTTTTTT
TRBJ1-4 TRBV7-8 - - CASSLDPGRDEKLFF TGTGCCAGCAGCTTAGATCCCGGGAGGGATGAAAAACTGTTTTTT
TRBJ1-2 TRBV6-1 - - CASSDFLRGADGYTF TGTGCCAGCAGTGACTTCCTTAGGGGGGCGGATGGCTACACCTTC
TRBJ1-5 TRBV15 - few CATSRVSGSLNQPQHF TGTGCCACCAGCAGGGTATCAGGTTCCCTCAATCAGCCCCAGCATTTT
TRBJ2-3 TRBV28 TRBD2 few CASSSSLSGSPPDTQYF TGTGCCAGCAGTTCATCCCTTAGCGGGAGTCCCCCAGATACGCAGTATTTT
TRBJ2-3 TRBV7-8 TRBD2 - CASRSSGSRGDTQYF TGTGCCAGCAGATCTAGCGGGAGCCGGGGAGATACGCAGTATTTT
TRBJ2-7 TRBV6-6 - - CASSYSRAYEQYF TGTGCCAGCAGTTACTCCCGGGCCTACGAGCAGTACTTC
TRBJ2-7 TRBV28 - - CASKPSDGYEQYF TGTGCCAGCAAACCATCGGACGGCTACGAGCAGTACTTC